The rows below give T cell receptor beta chains drawn from one sample of a study of T cells after yellow fever vaccination. TCRdb passed the 5' RACE reads through MiXCR, listing each CDR3 protein once. The table has about 240,000 distinct CDR3 sequences, 6.9% seen once. Material: CD4+ T cells sorted from PBMCs, obtained 15 days after the yellow fever booster vaccination. These receptors were taken from a young man who received the YFV17D yellow fever vaccine. CDR3s leave out the opening cysteine and the closing phenylalanine or tryptophan.

TRBJ2-3 | TRBV4-3 | ASSRLAPHDTQY
TRBJ1-5 | TRBV19 | ASRTGQTTSNQPQH
TRBJ2-5 | TRBV29-1 | SVEDYLQIGGDETQY
TRBJ2-5 | TRBV10-3 | AISVVEGKTQY
TRBJ2-7 | TRBV7-9 | ASRKGGSSYEQY
TRBJ2-7 | TRBV5-1 | ASSLFGLEQY
TRBJ1-1 | TRBV20-1 | SVRGGTEAF
TRBJ1-2 | TRBV3-1 | ASSQGVFGYT
TRBJ1-2 | TRBV12-3/TRBV12-4 | ASSPGVDRLYGYT
TRBJ2-5 | TRBV27 | ASSHTLNQETQY
TRBJ2-5 | TRBV4-3 | ASSQELAEETQY
TRBJ2-3 | TRBV4-3 | ASSQDRIGTREPDTQY
TRBJ2-1 | TRBV7-2 | ASSSYTRNEQF
TRBJ2-7 | TRBV6-2/TRBV6-3 | ASSSTPAGWTYEQY
TRBJ2-7 | TRBV7-2 | ASSSDRWNYEQY
TRBJ2-5 | TRBV7-2 | ASSRATGFGETQY
TRBJ2-3 | TRBV27 | ASRMGTSSTDTQY
TRBJ1-1 | TRBV18 | ASSTGVFTEAF
TRBJ2-1 | TRBV10-3 | AIKGIYNEQF
TRBJ2-4 | TRBV3-1 | ASSLRPLTDQNIQY
TRBJ1-4 | TRBV12-3/TRBV12-4 | ASSLVAGEKLF
TRBJ1-1 | TRBV5-1 | ASSLDRWENTEAF
TRBJ2-3 | TRBV2 | ASVLAGGQDTQY
TRBJ1-3 | TRBV7-2 | ASSPTQGTGNTIY
TRBJ2-1 | TRBV5-1 | ASSWGAHASGNEQF
TRBJ2-3 | TRBV5-1 | ASSLVGMTTDTQY
TRBJ2-5 | TRBV20-1 | SARGPLIGETQY